The TCR beta chain under discussion was sequenced for a study of cytomegalovirus exposure and HLA in healthy donors. The CDR3 covers 19 residues. V lost 0 bases and J lost 0; bases outside the gene matches: 12. CDR1 SGHNT and CDR2 YYREEE come from the germline V gene (reference sequence). PCR involved 60 Vbeta and 13 Jbeta primers. This table comes from immunoSEQ multiplex PCR, and its TCRdb copy is limited to in-frame clones, with some not included. The sample lists approximately 150,000 clones, around 75% occurring once. Sequencing was done on a sample of PBMCs. The receptor was isolated from a male donor in good health and CMV-seronegative. The chain links TRBV5-4 to TRBJ2-1; 7 nucleotides match TRBD2. The CDR3 loop reads CASSLGGPGGGSSYNEQFF. DNA of the CDR3: TGTGCCAGCAGCTTGGGAGGTCCGGGGGGTGGAAGCTCCTACAATGAGCAGTTCTTC.